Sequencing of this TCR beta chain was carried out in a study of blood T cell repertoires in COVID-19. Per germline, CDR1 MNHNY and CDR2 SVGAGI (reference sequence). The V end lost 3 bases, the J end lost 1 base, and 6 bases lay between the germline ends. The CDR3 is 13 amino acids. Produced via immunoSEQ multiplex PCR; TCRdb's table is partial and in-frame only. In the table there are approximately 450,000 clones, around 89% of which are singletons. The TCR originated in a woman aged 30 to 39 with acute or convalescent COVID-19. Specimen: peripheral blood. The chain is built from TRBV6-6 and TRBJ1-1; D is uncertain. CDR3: CASSYSRNTEAFF. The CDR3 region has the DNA TGTGCCAGCAGTTATAGCCGGAACACTGAAGCTTTCTTT.